This entry lists 10 T cell receptor beta chains sequenced from one sample in a study of T cells in women clearing cervical HPV infection. Assay used: immunoSEQ multiplex PCR; TCRdb lists only in-frame clones, some missing. The sample holds some 24,000 clones. Source material: blood buffy coat. Receptors were obtained from a woman between 18 and 69 years old with a cervical HPV16 infection that either progressed to CIN3+ or cleared (not recorded which).

Notes on this clone: The CDR3 end falls 3 residues outside the read, so it is completed with the germline J gene. This rearrangement joins TRBV5-6 to TRBJ2-1; TRBD2 agrees at 9 bases. CDR1 is SGHDT, CDR2 YYEEEE, per germline. This CDR3 is 15 amino acids long. The V segment lost 3 bases and the J segment 7 bases; nucleotides outside the gene matches: 8. The CDR3 here is CASSSRSGSKNEQFF. The sequenced part of the CDR3 DNA is TGTGCCAGCAGCTCCCGTAGCGGGAGTAAAAATGAG.

As concerns this clone: With the read ending 3 residues before the CDR3 end, the germline J gene is used to fill in that end. The rearrangement joins TRBV6-1 to TRBJ2-1; tentatively, D is TRBD1 (5 bases). CDR1 and CDR2 (germline): MNHNS, SASEGT. The V end was cut by 3 bases, the J end by 8 bases, with 17 bases between. The CDR3 consists of 15 residues. The sequenced part of the CDR3 DNA is TGTGCCAGCAGTGACCCGGGCCTGGGGCTAGATGAG. It codes for CASSDPGLGLDE. The CDR3 reads in full as CASSDPGLGLDEQFF.

Details on this clone: The read comes to an end 3 residues before the CDR3 does, leaving the germline J gene to fill in the end. This chain joins TRBV19 and TRBJ2-1, with 8 bases aligning to TRBD2. Germline V CDR1 and CDR2: LNHDA, SQIVND (reference sequence). The V gene end was trimmed by 3 bases and the J gene end by 5 bases; junction bases not matched to a gene: 3. The CDR3 runs 14 residues. Partial CDR3 DNA: TGTGCCAGTAGTATTACACTAGCGGACAATGAG. It yields the protein CASSITLADNE. The CDR3 in full is CASSITLADNEQFF. Full variable domain (missing parts from reference TRBV19 and TRBJ2-1): DGGITQSPKYLFRKEGQNVTLSCEQNLNHDAMYWYRQDPGQGLRLIYYSQIVNDFQKGDIAEGYSVSREKKESFPLTVTSAQKNPTAFYLCASSITLADNEQFFGPGTRLTVL.

On this clone: The read stops 3 residues short of the end of the CDR3; the missing end is completed from the germline J gene. This chain connects TRBV5-4 to TRBJ2-1, with TRBD1 matching 7 bases. The CDR3 spans 13 residues. CDR1 and CDR2 from the germline V gene are SGHNT and YYREEE (reference sequence). V lost 4 bases, J lost 9 bases, and 7 bases stayed unmatched. The CDR3 sequence is CASSRQGKGEQFF. The CDR3 bases that were read are TGTGCCAGCAGCCGACAGGGTAAGGGTGAG.

With respect to this clone: The read gets to within 3 residues of the CDR3 end, and the germline J gene fills in the rest. The V call is TRBV20-1, the J call TRBJ2-5; 8 nucleotides agree with TRBD1. The J segment lost 1 base and the V segment lost 2 bases, leaving 6 bases of the junction unmatched. The germline CDR1 and CDR2 sequences are DFQATT and SNEGSKA (reference sequence). The CDR3 consists of 15 residues. CDR3 residues: CSARTDRALQETQYF. Incomplete CDR3 DNA: TGCAGTGCTAGAACGGACAGGGCACTCCAAGAGACC.

In the case of this clone: Sequencing ends 3 residues short of the CDR3 end; the germline J gene provides the rest. Other DNA sequences from this sample encode an identical CDR3 as well. V and J are TRBV7-3 and TRBJ1-2; TRBD1 might be the D (5 bases). Germline CDR1 and CDR2: SGHTA and FQGTGA. The germline V and J ends were trimmed by 5 bases and 2 bases, with 9 bases remaining between them. This CDR3 is built from 13 residues. The part of the CDR3 DNA that was read is TGTGCCAGCAGCCCCGACAGAAACTATGGC. Translation: CASSPDRNYG. The full CDR3 protein is CASSPDRNYGYTF.

About this clone itself: The read comes to an end 3 residues before the CDR3 does, leaving the germline J gene to fill in the end. J is TRBJ1-2 and V is TRBV19; 7 bases are shared with TRBD1. Germline values: CDR1 LNHDA, CDR2 SQIVND (reference sequence). CDR3 length: 13 residues. CDR3 protein: CASSVGTVYDYTF. The covered CDR3 bases are TGTGCCAGTAGTGTTGGGACAGTTTACGAC.

The CDR3 sequence is CASSVDGTGNTEAFF. CDR3 DNA (partial): TGTGCCAGCAGTGTGGACGGGACAGGAAACACTGAA. The gene calls are TRBV2 and TRBJ1-1, with 8 bases lining up with TRBD1. The DNA ends 3 residues before the CDR3 does, and the rest of the CDR3 is filled in from the germline J gene. The J segment lost 2 bases and the V segment lost 4 bases, leaving 6 bases of the junction unmatched. From germline, CDR1 is SNHLY and CDR2 FYNNEI. This CDR3 region has 15 residues.

Notes on this clone: From the germline J gene comes the end of the CDR3, since the read stops 3 residues before it. The chain employs TRBV14 and TRBJ2-1; 10 nucleotides agree with TRBD2. The CDR3 has 19 residues. J gave up 3 bases and V 0 bases, and 11 bases lay outside the gene matches. The germline CDR1 and CDR2 sequences are SGHDN and FVKESK. The CDR3: CASSQEVGLAGEFYNEQFF. The covered CDR3 bases are TGTGCCAGCAGCCAAGAGGTTGGGCTAGCGGGAGAATTCTACAATGAG.

As to this clone: The DNA ends 3 residues before the CDR3 does, and the rest of the CDR3 is filled in from the germline J gene. The chain recombines TRBV30 with TRBJ1-2; D remains ambiguous. Per germline, CDR1 GTSNPN and CDR2 SVGIG (reference sequence). This CDR3 has 16 amino acids. The CDR3 sequence: CAWSRLAGGRPCEYTF. The sequenced CDR3 bases are TGTGCCTGGAGTAGGCTAGCGGGAGGCCGACCCTGCGAG.